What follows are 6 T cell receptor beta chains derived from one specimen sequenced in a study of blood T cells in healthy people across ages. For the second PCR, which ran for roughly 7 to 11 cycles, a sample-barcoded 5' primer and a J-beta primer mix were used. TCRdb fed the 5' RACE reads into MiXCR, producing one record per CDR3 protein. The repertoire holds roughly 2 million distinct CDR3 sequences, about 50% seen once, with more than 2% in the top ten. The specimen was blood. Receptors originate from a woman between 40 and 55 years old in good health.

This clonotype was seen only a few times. The CDR3 protein is CASSFRGTLYEQYF. CDR3 DNA sequence: TGTGCCAGCAGTTTCCGGGGGACGCTCTACGAGCAGTACTTC. The chain combines TRBV27 with TRBJ2-7; possible D gene TRBD2, 6 bases. Trimming removed 3 bases from V and 3 bases from J, with 12 bases in between. The CDR3 has 14 amino acids. The V gene's germline CDR1 is MNHEY and CDR2 SMNVEV (reference sequence).

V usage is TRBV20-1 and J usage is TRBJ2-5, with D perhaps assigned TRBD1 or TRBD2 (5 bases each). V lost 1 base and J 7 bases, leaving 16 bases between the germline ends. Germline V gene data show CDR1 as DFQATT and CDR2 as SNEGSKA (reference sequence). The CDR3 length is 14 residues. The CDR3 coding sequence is TGCAGTGCTAGAGGGGGGACCTTCGCCGGGACCCAGTACTTC. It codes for CSARGGTFAGTQYF.

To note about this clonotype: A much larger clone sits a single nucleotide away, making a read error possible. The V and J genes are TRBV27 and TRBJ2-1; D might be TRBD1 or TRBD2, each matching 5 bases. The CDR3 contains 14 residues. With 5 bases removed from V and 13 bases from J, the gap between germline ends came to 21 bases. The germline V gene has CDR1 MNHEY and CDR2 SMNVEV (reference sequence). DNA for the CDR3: TGTGCCAGCAGTCTCAGGGATATTGGGGAGACCCAGTTCTTC. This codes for CASSLRDIGETQFF.

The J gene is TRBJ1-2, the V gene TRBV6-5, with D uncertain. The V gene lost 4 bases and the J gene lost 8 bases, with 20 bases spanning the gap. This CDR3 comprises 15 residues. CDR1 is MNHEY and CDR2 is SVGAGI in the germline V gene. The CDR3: CASSWAIAGGGGYTF. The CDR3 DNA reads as TGTGCCAGCAGTTGGGCCATTGCGGGCGGAGGCGGCTACACCTTC.

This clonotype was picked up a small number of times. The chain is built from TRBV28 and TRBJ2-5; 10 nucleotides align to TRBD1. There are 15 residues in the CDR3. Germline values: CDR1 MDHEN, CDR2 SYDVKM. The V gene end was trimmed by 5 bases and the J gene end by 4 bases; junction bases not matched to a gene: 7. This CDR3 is CASSIATGGTETQYF. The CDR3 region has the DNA TGTGCCAGCAGTATCGCGACAGGGGGCACAGAGACCCAGTACTTC.

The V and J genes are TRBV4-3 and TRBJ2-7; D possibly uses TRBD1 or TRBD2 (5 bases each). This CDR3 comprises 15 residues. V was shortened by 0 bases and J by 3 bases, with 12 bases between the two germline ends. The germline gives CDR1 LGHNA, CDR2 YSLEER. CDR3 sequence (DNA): TGCGCCAGCAGCCAAGAACGGGACCCTAGCTACGAGCAGTACTTC. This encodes CASSQERDPSYEQYF.